This T cell receptor beta chain was sequenced in a study of cytomegalovirus exposure and HLA in healthy donors. Overall study findings and caveats: Some V segments, TRBV6-2 and TRBV6-3 among them, were indistinguishable and were therefore excluded. A later analysis linked a missense DCLRE1C variant to TCR beta V- and J-gene trimming.

The PCR used 60 Vbeta and 13 Jbeta primers. Some clones are missing from TCRdb's copy, which holds only in-frame ones; the method was immunoSEQ multiplex PCR. This table has around 110,000 clones, around three quarters appearing once. The V gene end was trimmed by 4 bases and the J gene end by 4 bases; junction bases not matched to a gene: 11. Germline CDR1 SEHNR, CDR2 FQNEAQ (reference sequence). The CDR3 is 17 amino acids. Of note for this clone: Its antigen is unidentified.

The V gene is TRBV7-9, the J gene TRBJ2-2; 8 bases are a match to TRBD1. The TCR comes from a man younger than 45 in good health and CMV-seropositive. The material sequenced was PBMCs. In nucleotides, the CDR3 is TGTGCCAGCAGCTCGACAGGGGATCGGGTCAGCACCGGGGAGCTGTTTTTT. Translation gives CASSSTGDRVSTGELFF.